This T cell receptor beta chain was recovered during a study of cytomegalovirus exposure and HLA in healthy donors (dated by TCRdb to about 2017). In terms of the full investigation: A later analysis indicated that the roughly 130 validation repertoires were generated on the platform also employed for the approximately 700 repertoires of the first cohort. The aim of the study was to test whether cataloging public T cell receptors could identify signatures of past pathogen exposure. Besides the first cohort of around 700 subjects, a separate validation cohort made up of 95 to 150 different subjects was used. To predict cytomegalovirus infection status, the study brought together high-throughput TCR immunosequencing, statistical association of individual TCRs with disease status, and machine learning. The investigation overall reported the following: All 110 or so repertoires were used to score co-occurrence in the validation cohort in a later analysis, because that analysis had no HLA typing for the cohort. A total of fewer than 200 TCR beta chains were listed by the study as associated with cytomegalovirus. Three of the identified cytomegalovirus-associated TCR beta chains were confirmed in vitro to be specific for cytomegalovirus antigens. Most TCR sequences were observed very rarely across donors, whereas some public TCRs were present in many individuals. Of the cluster scores, roughly 95% were above 0 in a later analysis, which found that TCRs clustered in the first cohort also tended to co-occur in the 95 to 150 validation repertoires. According to the authors, the approach could potentially be generalized to other disease states and immunological phenotypes. The classifier was reported to diagnose cytomegalovirus status with high specificity and sensitivity in both the original and validation cohorts.

The donors were included in the validation cohort of some 110 subjects, a group kept apart from the roughly 690-subject first cohort. As encoded in the germline V gene, CDR1 is KGHSH while CDR2 is LQKENI. Germline trimming amounts to 3 bases on V and 4 bases on J, with 10 as the count of junction bases outside the gene matches. The CDR3 goes from the cysteine to the phenylalanine over 16 residues. The only DNA kept is the CDR3, 48 bases in frame from the first base. As to this clone: The antigen it recognizes is unknown. Base quality data are lacking; no much larger clone is found one base away.

The receptor library was made with the immunoSEQ multiplex PCR assay. Per the source publication's procedure: To diagnose cytomegalovirus status from the catalog of TCR beta chain sequences, a statistical classification framework was built. Not all clones reach the TCRdb copy of this immuneACCESS table, which keeps in-frame sequences only. Checked studies attribute under half of the gap to unresolved V genes and leave the rest unexplained. V and J calls and clone size are those listed in that table; D and trimming were worked out from the DNA. A total of about 180,000 clones appear in this sample, 85% of them only once. Roughly 15% of the sample is held by the ten biggest clonotypes.

Sequenced material: PBMCs. This receptor was obtained from a man in his late teens or twenties in good health and CMV-seropositive. The sequence links TRBV18 to TRBJ1-2; 8 bases in the middle match TRBD1. The CDR3 region reads CASSPTKGQEVYGYTF. The nucleotides are TGTGCCAGCTCACCCACCAAGGGACAGGAGGTCTATGGCTACACCTTC.